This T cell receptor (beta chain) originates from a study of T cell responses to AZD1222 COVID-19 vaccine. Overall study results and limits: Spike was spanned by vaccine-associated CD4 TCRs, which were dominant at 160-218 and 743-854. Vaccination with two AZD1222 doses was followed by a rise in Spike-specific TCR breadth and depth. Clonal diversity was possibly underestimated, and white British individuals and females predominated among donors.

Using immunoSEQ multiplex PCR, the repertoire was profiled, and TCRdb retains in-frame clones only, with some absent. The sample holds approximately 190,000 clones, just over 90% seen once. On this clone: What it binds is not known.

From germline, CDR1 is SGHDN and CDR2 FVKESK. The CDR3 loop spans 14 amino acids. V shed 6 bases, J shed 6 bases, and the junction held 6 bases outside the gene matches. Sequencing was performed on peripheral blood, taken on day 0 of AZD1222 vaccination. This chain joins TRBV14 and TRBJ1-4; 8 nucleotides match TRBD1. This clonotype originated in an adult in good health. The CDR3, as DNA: TGTGCCAGCAGTCGACAGGGGCGGTATGAAAAACTGTTTTTT. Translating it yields CASSRQGRYEKLFF. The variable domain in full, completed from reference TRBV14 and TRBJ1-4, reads EAGVTQFPSHSVIEKGQTVTLRCDPISGHDNLYWYRRVMGKEIKFLLHFVKESKQDESGMPNNRFLAERTGGTYSTLKVQPAELEDSGVYFCASSRQGRYEKLFFGSGTQLSVL.